Each of the 19 T cell receptor beta chains below was sequenced from the same sample in a study of T cell responses to AZD1222 COVID-19 vaccine. Sequencing used immunoSEQ multiplex PCR; TCRdb keeps in-frame clones, though not all of them. This table has about 120,000 clones, approximately 94% appearing once. Sequencing used peripheral blood, obtained 28 days after the second AZD1222 dose. These receptors came from an adult who received the AZD1222 COVID-19 vaccine.

The genes are TRBV30 and TRBJ1-2; D is uncertain. The CDR3 runs 13 residues. V lost 2 bases to trimming and J lost 8 bases, with 15 bases between them. Germline V CDR1 and CDR2: GTSNPN, SVGIG (reference sequence). CDR3 bases: TGTGCCTGGAGTCTGTGGAGAAGTGTGGGCTACACCTTC. Its translation is CAWSLWRSVGYTF.

The gene calls are TRBV3-1 (or the pseudogene TRBV3-2) and TRBJ2-7; 11 positions agree with TRBD1. In germline, CDR1 is LGHDT, CDR2 YNNKEL (reference sequence). The V segment lost 4 bases and the J segment 3 bases; nucleotides outside the gene matches: 2. The CDR3 extends over 14 amino acids. The CDR3 nucleotides are TGTGCCAGCAGCCCCGGGACAGGGGGCTACGAGCAGTACTTC. This sequence encodes CASSPGTGGYEQYF.

V and J are TRBV6-5 and TRBJ2-7; 9 positions agree with TRBD1. Trimming removed 7 bases from V and 10 bases from J; junction bases left unmatched: 17. From germline, CDR1 is MNHEY and CDR2 SVGAGI. CDR3 size: 15 residues. The CDR3 protein is CASTKSPGQGRGQYF. CDR3 bases: TGTGCCAGCACTAAGAGTCCCGGACAGGGGAGGGGTCAGTACTTC.

This clone was detected once. The chain joins TRBV10-3 to TRBJ1-2; D uncertain. The CDR3 runs to 13 residues. Trimming shortened V by 2 bases and J by 4 bases, and 8 bases separated the two germline ends. CDR1 ENHRY and CDR2 SYGVKD come from the germline V gene. CDR3 DNA: TGTGCCATCAGTGAGGGACGGAGCTATGGCTACACCTTC. Protein: CAISEGRSYGYTF.

The V gene is TRBV6-5, the J gene TRBJ1-3; 8 bases agree with TRBD1. CDR1 MNHEY and CDR2 SVGAGI come from the germline V gene. The J segment lost 4 bases and the V segment lost 8 bases, leaving 10 bases of the junction unmatched. The CDR3 has 15 residues. This chain's CDR3 is CASALTGVGGNTIYF. CDR3 sequence (DNA): TGTGCCAGCGCCTTGACAGGGGTAGGAGGAAACACCATATATTTT.

In DNA, the CDR3 is TGTGCCAGCAGCTCCCGCGTGAGGGGAAACATTCAGTACTTC. As protein: CASSSRVRGNIQYF. The genes are TRBV5-6 and TRBJ2-4, with D possibly called TRBD1 or TRBD2 (5 bases each). The germline V gene has CDR1 SGHDT and CDR2 YYEEEE. CDR3 length: 14 amino acids. The V and J ends lost 3 bases and 6 bases respectively, with 13 bases between them.

This chain links TRBV7-9 with TRBJ2-7; D unresolved. The CDR3 is 14 amino acids. V lost 3 bases, J lost 4 bases, and 13 bases lay in between. Germline CDR1 reads SEHNR; CDR2 reads FQNEAQ (reference sequence). CDR3 in amino acids: CASSFGADPYEQYF. CDR3 nucleotide sequence: TGTGCCAGCAGCTTTGGTGCAGATCCATACGAGCAGTACTTC.

CDR3 sequence reads: CASREGQVANEQYF. DNA of the CDR3: TGTGCCAGCAGAGAGGGACAGGTTGCCAACGAGCAGTACTTC. The V gene is TRBV5-4, the J gene TRBJ2-7; TRBD1 agrees at 8 bases. Germline CDR1 and CDR2: SGHNT and YYREEE (reference sequence). CDR3 length: 14 residues. V shed 5 bases and J 5 bases; nucleotides not matched to a gene: 9.

The chain recombines TRBV3-1 (or the pseudogene TRBV3-2) with TRBJ2-2; 12 nucleotides align to TRBD1. J was trimmed by 5 bases and V by 4 bases; bases with no gene match: 11. CDR3 length equals 18 residues. Germline-derived CDR1 and CDR2 are LGHDT and YNNKEL (reference sequence). CDR3 DNA: TGTGCCAGCAGCCGAACCGGGACAGGGGGCCCAGGGACCGGGGAGCTGTTTTTT. It translates to CASSRTGTGGPGTGELFF.

The table lists this clone with a few counts. V gene TRBV7-9 combines with J gene TRBJ2-5; 9 bases agree with TRBD1. CDR3 size: 15 residues. V lost 3 bases, J lost 4 bases, and 6 bases stayed unmatched. The germline V gene encodes CDR1 SEHNR and CDR2 FQNEAQ (reference sequence). CDR3 coding DNA: TGTGCCAGCAGCTTCCGGGACAGGGTGATAGAGACCCAGTACTTC. This gives the protein CASSFRDRVIETQYF.

J is TRBJ1-2 and V is TRBV3-1 (or the pseudogene TRBV3-2); the match to TRBD1 covers 11 bases. This CDR3 contains 16 residues. J gave up 4 bases and V 2 bases, and 6 bases lay outside the gene matches. Per the germline V gene, CDR1 is LGHDT and CDR2 is YNNKEL (reference sequence). CDR3 region: CASSQWGQGVGYGYTF. As DNA, the CDR3 is TGTGCCAGCAGCCAATGGGGACAGGGGGTCGGCTATGGCTACACCTTC.

This chain links TRBV7-2 with TRBJ2-2, with D possibly matching TRBD1 (6 bases). The CDR3 spans 14 residues. Germline V CDR1 and CDR2: SGHTA, FQGNSA. Trimming shortened V by 4 bases and J by 6 bases, and 12 bases separated the two germline ends. The CDR3 DNA follows: TGTGCCAGCAGCTCTAACAGGGTGGCCGGGGAGCTGTTTTTT. The encoded protein is CASSSNRVAGELFF. Full variable domain (outside the CDR3, taken from reference TRBV7-2 and TRBJ2-2): GAGVSQSPSNKVTEKGKDVELRCDPISGHTALYWYRQSLGQGLEFLIYFQGNSAPDKSGLPSDRFSAERTGGSVSTLTIQRTQQEDSAVYLCASSSNRVAGELFFGEGSRLTVL.

The chain has TRBV27 and TRBJ2-6; D is ambiguous. Germline CDR1 is MNHEY and CDR2 is SMNVEV (reference sequence). With 4 bases removed from V and 2 bases from J, the gap between germline ends came to 9 bases. The CDR3 spans 15 residues. The CDR3 protein is CASSSGQAGANVLTF. CDR3 coding DNA: TGTGCCAGCAGTTCTGGGCAGGCTGGGGCCAACGTCCTGACTTTC.

The chain recombines TRBV2 with TRBJ1-2; no clear D gene. V shed 1 base and J shed 3 bases, with 9 bases lying between them. Per the germline V gene, CDR1 is SNHLY and CDR2 is FYNNEI. The CDR3 extends over 14 amino acids. CDR3 coding DNA: TGTGCCAGCAGTGAAGGTGCGGCCTACTATGGCTACACCTTC. Protein product: CASSEGAAYYGYTF.

V is TRBV5-1 and J is TRBJ1-1; possible D gene TRBD1, 5 bases. Germline V gene data show CDR1 as SGHRS and CDR2 as YFSETQ. Between the trimmed V and J ends, which lost 4 bases and 0 bases, there was a span of 13 bases. The CDR3 extends over 15 amino acids. The CDR3 DNA is TGCGCCAGCAGCGACAGCGCCACTTTGAACACTGAAGCTTTCTTT. Translated: CASSDSATLNTEAFF.

The chain couples TRBV18 to TRBJ1-4; unclear D gene. This CDR3 region has 14 residues. V was cut by 1 base and J by 7 bases, with 10 bases left in between. Germline CDR1 reads KGHSH; CDR2 reads LQKENI. For the CDR3, the DNA is TGTGCCAGCTCACCACAGGGCGTGGGTGAAAAACTGTTTTTT. Its protein is CASSPQGVGEKLFF.

A remark on this clone: Other DNA sequences from this sample encode an identical CDR3 as well. The rearrangement links TRBV7-2 to TRBJ2-6; 11 bases agree with TRBD2. CDR1 is SGHTA and CDR2 is FQGNSA in the germline V gene. Trimming cost V 4 bases and J 0 bases; bases outside gene matches: 8. The CDR3 runs 19 residues. The CDR3 reads CASSSRGLAGYSGANVLTF. The CDR3, as DNA: TGTGCCAGCAGCTCCAGAGGACTAGCGGGTTACTCTGGGGCCAACGTCCTGACTTTC.

This chain's CDR3 is CASSTEGQGLSYEQYF. The CDR3, as DNA: TGCGCCAGCAGCACCGAGGGACAGGGACTGTCCTACGAGCAGTACTTC. The chain combines TRBV5-1 with TRBJ2-7; 9 nucleotides match TRBD1. CDR3 length: 16 amino acids. The V gene's germline CDR1 is SGHRS and CDR2 YFSETQ. Trimming cost V 4 bases and J 1 base; bases outside gene matches: 9. Full variable domain (remainder filled in from reference TRBV5-1 and TRBJ2-7): KAGVTQTPRYLIKTRGQQVTLSCSPISGHRSVSWYQQTPGQGLQFLFEYFSETQRNKGNFPGRFSGRQFSNSRSEMNVSTLELGDSALYLCASSTEGQGLSYEQYFGPGTRLTVT.

This clone was seen once. The CDR3 region is CASSYPLGQGAGGGDYEQYF. The CDR3 nucleotides are TGCGCCAGCAGCTACCCCTTAGGACAGGGGGCCGGCGGGGGGGACTACGAGCAGTACTTC. The chain couples TRBV4-1 to TRBJ2-7; 11 bases line up with TRBD1. V shed 5 bases, J shed 3 bases, and the junction held 21 bases outside the gene matches. The germline gives CDR1 MGHRA, CDR2 YSYEKL. The CDR3 sequence is 20 residues long.